A single sample is the source of the 8 T cell receptor beta chains below, sequenced in a study of blood T cell repertoires in COVID-19. Assay: immunoSEQ multiplex PCR; the TCRdb copy retains only in-frame clones and omits some. The table has 450,000 or so clones, 85% to 90% seen once; the top ten hold about 0.91%. Input material: peripheral blood. Receptors originate from a man between 18 and 35 years old with COVID-19, enrolled during active disease.

The chain recombines TRBV7-9 with TRBJ2-7, with 7 nucleotides matching TRBD2. This CDR3 comprises 17 residues. V was pared by 5 bases and J by 0 bases, with 13 bases of the junction left unmatched. Germline V CDR1 and CDR2: SEHNR, FQNEAQ (reference sequence). The CDR3 bases are TGTGCCAGCAGCCACATAAGTGGGGGGGTGTCCTCCTACGAGCAGTACTTC. This encodes CASSHISGGVSSYEQYF.

V and J are TRBV24-1 and TRBJ2-2; 10 bases map to TRBD1. The V and J ends lost 2 bases and 5 bases, in that order; junction bases with no gene match: 7. The germline V gene encodes CDR1 KGHDR and CDR2 SFDVKD. The CDR3 covers 17 residues. CDR3 nucleotides: TGTGCCACCAGTGATTCCGGGACAGGGGATAGGACCGGGGAGCTGTTTTTT. Residues: CATSDSGTGDRTGELFF.

V gene TRBV5-1 combines with J gene TRBJ2-7, with 7 positions matching TRBD1. CDR1 and CDR2 (germline): SGHRS, YFSETQ. The CDR3 loop spans 14 amino acids. V shed 3 bases and J 2 bases; nucleotides not matched to a gene: 5. CDR3 residues: CASSSRDSPYEQYF. The CDR3, as DNA: TGCGCCAGCAGCTCCCGGGACAGCCCCTACGAGCAGTACTTC.

CDR3 nucleotide sequence: TGTGCCAGTAGTATGCTAGCGGGGGGGCTCGGGGCCAACGTCCTGACTTTC. Translating gives CASSMLAGGLGANVLTF. This rearrangement joins TRBV19 to TRBJ2-6; 12 bases are shared with TRBD2. The V gene's germline CDR1 is LNHDA and CDR2 SQIVND (reference sequence). J was trimmed by 4 bases and V by 3 bases; bases with no gene match: 4. The length of the CDR3 is 17 residues.

The V and J genes are TRBV5-4 and TRBJ2-3; tentative D call: TRBD2 (7 bases). Germline V gene data show CDR1 as SGHNT and CDR2 as YYREEE (reference sequence). The CDR3 has 15 amino acids. V lost 9 bases to trimming and J lost 0 bases, with 17 bases between them. CDR3 in DNA: TGTGCCATCTCCCGGGGGGCGGGGAGCACAGATACGCAGTATTTT. Translating it yields CAISRGAGSTDTQYF.

The J gene is TRBJ2-1, the V gene TRBV9; 7 positions agree with TRBD2. J lost 8 bases, V lost 4 bases, and 9 bases had no gene match. The V gene's germline CDR1 is SGDLS and CDR2 YYNGEE. The CDR3 consists of 14 residues. The CDR3 DNA is TGTGCCAGCAGCTTTCAGACTAGCCGTGATGAGCAGTTCTTC. It encodes CASSFQTSRDEQFF. Complete variable domain (other parts from reference TRBV9 and TRBJ2-1): DSGVTQTPKHLITATGQRVTLRCSPRSGDLSVYWYQQSLDQGLQFLIQYYNGEERAKGNILERFSAQQFPDLHSELNLSSLELGDSALYFCASSFQTSRDEQFFGPGTRLTVL.

The rearrangement links TRBV3-1 (or the pseudogene TRBV3-2) to TRBJ1-6, with TRBD1 identical over 7 bases. V was pared by 4 bases and J by 9 bases, with 9 bases of the junction left unmatched. This CDR3 comprises 15 residues. Germline CDR1 is LGHDT and CDR2 is YNNKEL (reference sequence). This chain's CDR3 is CASSPPGQTASPLHF. CDR3 nucleotide sequence: TGTGCCAGCAGCCCACCGGGACAGACTGCTTCACCCCTCCACTTT.

The chain employs TRBV30 and TRBJ2-7; D not resolved. V dropped 3 bases and J dropped 6 bases, with 12 bases sitting between them. Germline V CDR1 and CDR2: GTSNPN, SVGIG (reference sequence). This CDR3 contains 12 residues. CDR3 residues: CAWSLSNGEQYF. The DNA for the CDR3 is TGTGCCTGGAGCCTATCAAACGGCGAGCAGTACTTC.